The rows below give T cell receptor beta chains drawn from one sample of a study of glioma-infiltrating T cells after dendritic cell vaccination. TCRdb's table, derived via immunoSEQ multiplex PCR, lists solely in-frame clones and lacks some. The table shows under 130,000 clones, with approximately 80% occurring only once. This sample comprised blood, obtained before dendritic cell vaccination. The origin of the receptors is a human donor with glioblastoma. The CDR3 runs from the conserved cysteine through the conserved F or W. A D gene is named only where the DNA matches it firmly. Not every row has a clone size; where given, it reads once, few, many or a size class.

TRBJ2-3	TRBV11-2	.	.	CASSLDQVDTQYF	TGTGCCAGCAGCTTAGATCAGGTAGATACGCAGTATTTT
TRBJ1-2	TRBV7-9	.	.	CASSLPDSVNYGYTF	TGTGCCAGCAGCTTACCCGACAGCGTCAACTATGGCTACACCTTC
TRBJ2-7	TRBV4-1	TRBD1	.	CASSQGGRTGYSYEQYF	TGCGCCAGCAGCCAAGGGGGGAGGACAGGGTATTCTTACGAGCAGTACTTC
TRBJ1-1	TRBV5-8	.	few	CASSLAENTEAFF	TGTGCCAGCAGCTTGGCAGAGAACACTGAAGCTTTCTTT
TRBJ2-5	TRBV21-1	.	.	CASSKLGRGPRETQYF	TGTGCCAGCAGCAAATTAGGCAGGGGTCCGCGAGAGACCCAGTACTTC
TRBJ2-3	TRBV6-6	TRBD2	.	CASSSRGGGYTDTQYF	TGTGCCAGCAGTTCGAGGGGCGGGGGGTACACAGATACGCAGTATTTT
TRBJ2-1	TRBV29-1	.	.	CSAPRLDEQFF	TGCAGCGCTCCCCGACTAGATGAGCAGTTCTTC
TRBJ2-7	TRBV2	TRBD1	.	CASGGTGLSSYEQYF	TGTGCCAGCGGGGGGACAGGGCTGAGCTCCTACGAGCAGTACTTC
TRBJ1-6	TRBV6-1	TRBD1	.	CAGRQGPYNSPLHF	TGTGCCGGCCGACAGGGGCCCTATAATTCACCCCTCCACTTT
TRBJ1-2	TRBV4-1	.	few	CASSQQGLQNYYGYTF	TGCGCCAGCAGCCAACAGGGACTCCAGAACTACTATGGCTACACCTTC
TRBJ1-4	TRBV19	.	.	CASGAQGSEKLFF	TGTGCCAGTGGGGCCCAGGGGAGTGAAAAACTGTTTTTT
TRBJ1-4	TRBV5-4	.	.	CASSLGSTREDEKLFF	TGTGCCAGCAGCTTGGGGTCAACCCGGGAGGATGAAAAACTGTTTTTT
TRBJ1-1	TRBV19	.	few	CASHPRGEDTEAFF	TGTGCCAGCCACCCCCGGGGGGAGGACACTGAAGCTTTCTTT
TRBJ1-1	TRBV4-3	.	.	CASSQGLQVNTEAFF	TGCGCCAGCAGCCAAGGCCTACAGGTTAACACTGAAGCTTTCTTT
TRBJ2-6	TRBV11-2	TRBD1	.	CASSFRDRDFRVLTF	TGTGCCAGCAGCTTCAGGGACAGGGACTTCAGGGTCCTGACTTTC
TRBJ2-5	TRBV18	.	.	CASSPPANQETQYF	TGTGCCAGCTCACCACCGGCCAACCAAGAGACCCAGTACTTC
TRBJ2-1	TRBV30	TRBD2	.	CAWSPPDKVLAGGSRGWNEQFF	TGTGCCTGGAGCCCCCCGGACAAGGTGCTAGCGGGGGGCTCTCGTGGGTGGAATGAGCAGTTCTTC
TRBJ1-1	TRBV6-1	.	once	CASSDLGQMNTEAFF	TGTGCCAGCAGCGACCTTGGACAGATGAACACTGAAGCTTTCTTT
TRBJ1-4	TRBV5-8	TRBD1	.	CASSLDRGVEKLFF	TGTGCCAGCAGCTTGGACAGGGGAGTGGAAAAACTGTTTTTT
TRBJ1-1	TRBV5-4	TRBD1	.	CASSFRGQGVNTEAFF	TGTGCCAGCAGCTTCCGGGGACAGGGGGTTAACACTGAAGCTTTCTTT
TRBJ1-1	TRBV7-2	TRBD1	.	CASSLARGQTSVTEAFF	TGTGCCAGCAGCTTAGCACGGGGACAGACTAGTGTCACTGAAGCTTTCTTT
TRBJ2-1	TRBV6-5	.	.	CASRERRRDNEQFF	TGTGCCAGCAGAGAGAGAAGACGGGACAATGAGCAGTTCTTC
TRBJ2-3	TRBV7-8	.	.	CASSLNSFTSTDTQYF	TGTGCCAGCAGCTTAAACAGCTTCACTAGCACAGATACGCAGTATTTT
TRBJ1-5	TRBV5-5	.	.	CASSPETGEGNQPQHF	TGTGCCAGCAGCCCGGAGACCGGGGAGGGCAATCAGCCCCAGCATTTT
TRBJ1-2	TRBV30	.	.	CAWTDSYYGYTF	TGTGCCTGGACTGACAGCTACTATGGCTACACCTTC
TRBJ1-1	TRBV10-3	.	.	CAIRVTVNTEAFF	TGTGCCATCAGAGTCACAGTGAACACTGAAGCTTTCTTT
TRBJ2-3	TRBV6-4	TRBD2	once	CASSDVGGSTDTQYF	TGTGCCAGCAGTGACGTGGGGGGGAGCACAGATACGCAGTATTTT
TRBJ2-2	TRBV21-1	.	once	CASGSRPRATGELFF	TGTGCCAGCGGATCCCGACCCAGGGCCACCGGGGAGCTGTTTTTT
TRBJ2-2	TRBV7-2	.	.	CASSPSAGELFF	TGTGCCAGCAGCCCTAGTGCAGGGGAGCTGTTTTTT
TRBJ2-1	TRBV6-5	TRBD2	.	CASSLASGAPGEQFF	TGTGCCAGCAGTTTGGCTAGCGGGGCCCCCGGGGAGCAGTTCTTC
TRBJ1-2	TRBV6-5	.	.	CASGRSQRGASGYTF	TGTGCCAGCGGCAGGTCACAGCGGGGGGCGAGTGGCTACACCTTC
TRBJ2-3	TRBV19	TRBD2	few	CASSEAGGADTQYF	TGTGCCAGTAGCGAAGCGGGGGGGGCAGATACGCAGTATTTT
TRBJ1-5	TRBV27	.	few	CASSLPGSNQPQHF	TGTGCCAGCAGTTTACCGGGTAGCAATCAGCCCCAGCATTTT
TRBJ1-1	TRBV10-2	.	few	CASSAGRDTEAFF	TGCGCCAGCAGTGCCGGGAGGGACACTGAAGCTTTCTTT
TRBJ1-2	TRBV6-1	.	.	CASNFRTAYGYTF	TGTGCCAGCAATTTCCGGACAGCATATGGCTACACCTTC
TRBJ1-2	TRBV6-4	.	.	CASSLERNYGYTF	TGTGCCAGCAGTTTAGAACGAAACTATGGCTACACCTTC
TRBJ1-2	TRBV2	TRBD1	.	CASSEQGARYGYTF	TGTGCCAGCAGTGAACAGGGGGCTCGGTATGGCTACACCTTC
TRBJ1-6	TRBV7-8	.	.	CASSPLTGSPHSPLHF	TGTGCCAGCAGCCCACTTACAGGGTCCCCTCATTCACCCCTCCACTTT
TRBJ2-5	TRBV28	TRBD1	.	CASSFGGQAQETQYF	TGTGCCAGCAGTTTCGGGGGACAGGCACAAGAGACCCAGTACTTC
TRBJ1-1	TRBV4-1	TRBD1	.	CASSQGGDRGPSHRAFF	TGCGCCAGCAGCCAGGGGGGGGACAGGGGGCCTTCCCACCGGGCTTTCTTT
TRBJ1-3	TRBV19	.	.	CASSLQGGSRNTIYF	TGTGCCAGTAGTCTCCAGGGTGGTTCAAGAAACACCATATATTTT